One sample yielded the 8 T cell receptor beta chains listed below, sequenced in a study of shared clonotypes between healthy human individuals. TCRdb keeps only in-frame clones here, not all; method: immunoSEQ multiplex PCR. Of 2 million to 2.5 million clones listed, about nine tenths are singletons. Specimen: naive CD4+ T cells from PBMCs. Sample subset: CD45RA+ positively selected. These receptors were obtained from a man between 18 and 29 years old in good health. Some clones in this sample may be carry-over from other donors' samples.

The rearrangement links TRBV7-2 to TRBJ2-4; tentative D call: TRBD2 (6 bases). The CDR3 spans 15 residues. The germline V and J ends were trimmed by 3 bases and 5 bases, with 14 bases remaining between them. Germline CDR1 reads SGHTA; CDR2 reads FQGNSA. The CDR3 protein is CASSLGGRHQNIQYF. In nucleotides, the CDR3 is TGTGCCAGCAGCTTGGGGGGTAGGCATCAAAACATTCAGTACTTC.

Of note for this clone: The sample carries other DNA sequences with the same CDR3. V is TRBV28 and J is TRBJ2-7; TRBD2 agrees at 14 bases. The trim removed 8 bases at V and 0 bases at J, leaving 0 bases unmatched. The germline CDR1 and CDR2 sequences are MDHEN and SYDVKM. The CDR3 spans 14 residues. Here the CDR3 reads CASGTSGSSYEQYF. The CDR3 DNA is TGTGCCAGCGGGACTAGCGGGAGCTCCTACGAGCAGTACTTC. Full variable domain (missing parts from reference TRBV28 and TRBJ2-7): DVKVTQSSRYLVKRTGEKVFLECVQDMDHENMFWYRQDPGLGLRLIYFSYDVKMKEKGDIPEGYSVSREKKERFSLILESASTNQTSMYLCASGTSGSSYEQYFGPGTRLTVT.

V gene TRBV5-1 combines with J gene TRBJ1-3, with 11 bases matching TRBD1. This CDR3 has 19 amino acids. The germline gives CDR1 SGHRS, CDR2 YFSETQ. J lost 0 bases, V lost 0 bases, and 8 bases had no gene match. CDR3 DNA sequence: TGCGCCAGCAGCTTGGGGACAGGGGGCCCTGGAAACTCTGGAAACACCATATATTTT. Translating gives CASSLGTGGPGNSGNTIYF.

CDR3 amino acids: CASSIMGQGLFTEAFF. CDR3 in DNA: TGTGCCAGTAGTATAATGGGACAGGGATTGTTTACTGAAGCTTTCTTT. This chain connects TRBV19 to TRBJ1-1; TRBD1 matches 9 bases. The CDR3 loop spans 16 amino acids. Trimming cost V 2 bases and J 5 bases; bases outside gene matches: 9. Germline V CDR1 and CDR2: LNHDA, SQIVND (reference sequence).

A word on this clone: Other DNA sequences in this sample translate to the same CDR3. This rearrangement joins TRBV5-4 to TRBJ1-3; the D gene is possibly TRBD1 (5 bases). The germline CDR1 and CDR2 sequences are SGHNT and YYREEE (reference sequence). The V end was cut by 4 bases, the J end by 1 base, with 9 bases between. This CDR3 has 14 residues. The CDR3 region has the DNA TGTGCCAGCAGCCTGGCAGGGTCTGGAAACACCATATATTTT. Residues: CASSLAGSGNTIYF.

The rearrangement uses TRBV4-3 and TRBJ1-1; D call uncertain. The CDR3 runs to 14 residues. Trimming took off 4 bases at V and 7 bases at J, with 16 bases between the two ends. The germline CDR1 and CDR2 sequences are LGHNA and YSLEER. The CDR3 DNA reads TGCGCCAGCAGCCCCCAGGTCGTAGTTGATGAAGCTTTCTTT. Its translation: CASSPQVVVDEAFF.

The chain has TRBV4-3 and TRBJ1-2; 7 bases are shared with TRBD1. The length of the CDR3 is 16 residues. The V segment lost 1 base and the J segment 4 bases; nucleotides outside the gene matches: 9. Germline V gene lookup returns CDR1 LGHNA and CDR2 YSLEER. The CDR3 loop reads CASSQAHRGPFYGYTF. DNA of the CDR3: TGCGCCAGCAGCCAAGCTCACAGGGGACCTTTCTATGGCTACACCTTC.

This chain links TRBV4-2 with TRBJ1-1; 7 nucleotides match TRBD1. The CDR3 is 16 residues long. The V gene's germline CDR1 is LGHNA and CDR2 YNFKEQ. V shed 4 bases and J 1 base; nucleotides not matched to a gene: 9. The CDR3 sequence: CASSPPLRGENTEAFF. The CDR3 DNA sequence: TGTGCCAGCAGCCCCCCCCTCAGGGGGGAGAACACTGAAGCTTTCTTT.